This record covers a single T cell receptor beta chain. The V and J ends lost 3 bases and 6 bases respectively, with 14 bases between them. The V gene's germline CDR1 is MNHEY and CDR2 SVGAGI. CDR3 length: 14 residues. The sample belongs to a study of T cell changes during pregnancy in multiple sclerosis. The data were produced by immunoSEQ multiplex PCR, yet TCRdb's version contains in-frame clones alone and is incomplete. The table has over 100,000 clones, 92% seen once. The TCR comes from a female donor with multiple sclerosis, enrolled in a pregnancy study. The specimen was peripheral blood, collected in the third trimester of pregnancy. The chain carries TRBV6-5 and TRBJ1-1; D unresolved. CDR3 sequence (DNA): TGTGCCAGCAGTTATATGAGGGAAGCAGCTGAAGCTTTCTTT. Translated: CASSYMREAAEAFF.